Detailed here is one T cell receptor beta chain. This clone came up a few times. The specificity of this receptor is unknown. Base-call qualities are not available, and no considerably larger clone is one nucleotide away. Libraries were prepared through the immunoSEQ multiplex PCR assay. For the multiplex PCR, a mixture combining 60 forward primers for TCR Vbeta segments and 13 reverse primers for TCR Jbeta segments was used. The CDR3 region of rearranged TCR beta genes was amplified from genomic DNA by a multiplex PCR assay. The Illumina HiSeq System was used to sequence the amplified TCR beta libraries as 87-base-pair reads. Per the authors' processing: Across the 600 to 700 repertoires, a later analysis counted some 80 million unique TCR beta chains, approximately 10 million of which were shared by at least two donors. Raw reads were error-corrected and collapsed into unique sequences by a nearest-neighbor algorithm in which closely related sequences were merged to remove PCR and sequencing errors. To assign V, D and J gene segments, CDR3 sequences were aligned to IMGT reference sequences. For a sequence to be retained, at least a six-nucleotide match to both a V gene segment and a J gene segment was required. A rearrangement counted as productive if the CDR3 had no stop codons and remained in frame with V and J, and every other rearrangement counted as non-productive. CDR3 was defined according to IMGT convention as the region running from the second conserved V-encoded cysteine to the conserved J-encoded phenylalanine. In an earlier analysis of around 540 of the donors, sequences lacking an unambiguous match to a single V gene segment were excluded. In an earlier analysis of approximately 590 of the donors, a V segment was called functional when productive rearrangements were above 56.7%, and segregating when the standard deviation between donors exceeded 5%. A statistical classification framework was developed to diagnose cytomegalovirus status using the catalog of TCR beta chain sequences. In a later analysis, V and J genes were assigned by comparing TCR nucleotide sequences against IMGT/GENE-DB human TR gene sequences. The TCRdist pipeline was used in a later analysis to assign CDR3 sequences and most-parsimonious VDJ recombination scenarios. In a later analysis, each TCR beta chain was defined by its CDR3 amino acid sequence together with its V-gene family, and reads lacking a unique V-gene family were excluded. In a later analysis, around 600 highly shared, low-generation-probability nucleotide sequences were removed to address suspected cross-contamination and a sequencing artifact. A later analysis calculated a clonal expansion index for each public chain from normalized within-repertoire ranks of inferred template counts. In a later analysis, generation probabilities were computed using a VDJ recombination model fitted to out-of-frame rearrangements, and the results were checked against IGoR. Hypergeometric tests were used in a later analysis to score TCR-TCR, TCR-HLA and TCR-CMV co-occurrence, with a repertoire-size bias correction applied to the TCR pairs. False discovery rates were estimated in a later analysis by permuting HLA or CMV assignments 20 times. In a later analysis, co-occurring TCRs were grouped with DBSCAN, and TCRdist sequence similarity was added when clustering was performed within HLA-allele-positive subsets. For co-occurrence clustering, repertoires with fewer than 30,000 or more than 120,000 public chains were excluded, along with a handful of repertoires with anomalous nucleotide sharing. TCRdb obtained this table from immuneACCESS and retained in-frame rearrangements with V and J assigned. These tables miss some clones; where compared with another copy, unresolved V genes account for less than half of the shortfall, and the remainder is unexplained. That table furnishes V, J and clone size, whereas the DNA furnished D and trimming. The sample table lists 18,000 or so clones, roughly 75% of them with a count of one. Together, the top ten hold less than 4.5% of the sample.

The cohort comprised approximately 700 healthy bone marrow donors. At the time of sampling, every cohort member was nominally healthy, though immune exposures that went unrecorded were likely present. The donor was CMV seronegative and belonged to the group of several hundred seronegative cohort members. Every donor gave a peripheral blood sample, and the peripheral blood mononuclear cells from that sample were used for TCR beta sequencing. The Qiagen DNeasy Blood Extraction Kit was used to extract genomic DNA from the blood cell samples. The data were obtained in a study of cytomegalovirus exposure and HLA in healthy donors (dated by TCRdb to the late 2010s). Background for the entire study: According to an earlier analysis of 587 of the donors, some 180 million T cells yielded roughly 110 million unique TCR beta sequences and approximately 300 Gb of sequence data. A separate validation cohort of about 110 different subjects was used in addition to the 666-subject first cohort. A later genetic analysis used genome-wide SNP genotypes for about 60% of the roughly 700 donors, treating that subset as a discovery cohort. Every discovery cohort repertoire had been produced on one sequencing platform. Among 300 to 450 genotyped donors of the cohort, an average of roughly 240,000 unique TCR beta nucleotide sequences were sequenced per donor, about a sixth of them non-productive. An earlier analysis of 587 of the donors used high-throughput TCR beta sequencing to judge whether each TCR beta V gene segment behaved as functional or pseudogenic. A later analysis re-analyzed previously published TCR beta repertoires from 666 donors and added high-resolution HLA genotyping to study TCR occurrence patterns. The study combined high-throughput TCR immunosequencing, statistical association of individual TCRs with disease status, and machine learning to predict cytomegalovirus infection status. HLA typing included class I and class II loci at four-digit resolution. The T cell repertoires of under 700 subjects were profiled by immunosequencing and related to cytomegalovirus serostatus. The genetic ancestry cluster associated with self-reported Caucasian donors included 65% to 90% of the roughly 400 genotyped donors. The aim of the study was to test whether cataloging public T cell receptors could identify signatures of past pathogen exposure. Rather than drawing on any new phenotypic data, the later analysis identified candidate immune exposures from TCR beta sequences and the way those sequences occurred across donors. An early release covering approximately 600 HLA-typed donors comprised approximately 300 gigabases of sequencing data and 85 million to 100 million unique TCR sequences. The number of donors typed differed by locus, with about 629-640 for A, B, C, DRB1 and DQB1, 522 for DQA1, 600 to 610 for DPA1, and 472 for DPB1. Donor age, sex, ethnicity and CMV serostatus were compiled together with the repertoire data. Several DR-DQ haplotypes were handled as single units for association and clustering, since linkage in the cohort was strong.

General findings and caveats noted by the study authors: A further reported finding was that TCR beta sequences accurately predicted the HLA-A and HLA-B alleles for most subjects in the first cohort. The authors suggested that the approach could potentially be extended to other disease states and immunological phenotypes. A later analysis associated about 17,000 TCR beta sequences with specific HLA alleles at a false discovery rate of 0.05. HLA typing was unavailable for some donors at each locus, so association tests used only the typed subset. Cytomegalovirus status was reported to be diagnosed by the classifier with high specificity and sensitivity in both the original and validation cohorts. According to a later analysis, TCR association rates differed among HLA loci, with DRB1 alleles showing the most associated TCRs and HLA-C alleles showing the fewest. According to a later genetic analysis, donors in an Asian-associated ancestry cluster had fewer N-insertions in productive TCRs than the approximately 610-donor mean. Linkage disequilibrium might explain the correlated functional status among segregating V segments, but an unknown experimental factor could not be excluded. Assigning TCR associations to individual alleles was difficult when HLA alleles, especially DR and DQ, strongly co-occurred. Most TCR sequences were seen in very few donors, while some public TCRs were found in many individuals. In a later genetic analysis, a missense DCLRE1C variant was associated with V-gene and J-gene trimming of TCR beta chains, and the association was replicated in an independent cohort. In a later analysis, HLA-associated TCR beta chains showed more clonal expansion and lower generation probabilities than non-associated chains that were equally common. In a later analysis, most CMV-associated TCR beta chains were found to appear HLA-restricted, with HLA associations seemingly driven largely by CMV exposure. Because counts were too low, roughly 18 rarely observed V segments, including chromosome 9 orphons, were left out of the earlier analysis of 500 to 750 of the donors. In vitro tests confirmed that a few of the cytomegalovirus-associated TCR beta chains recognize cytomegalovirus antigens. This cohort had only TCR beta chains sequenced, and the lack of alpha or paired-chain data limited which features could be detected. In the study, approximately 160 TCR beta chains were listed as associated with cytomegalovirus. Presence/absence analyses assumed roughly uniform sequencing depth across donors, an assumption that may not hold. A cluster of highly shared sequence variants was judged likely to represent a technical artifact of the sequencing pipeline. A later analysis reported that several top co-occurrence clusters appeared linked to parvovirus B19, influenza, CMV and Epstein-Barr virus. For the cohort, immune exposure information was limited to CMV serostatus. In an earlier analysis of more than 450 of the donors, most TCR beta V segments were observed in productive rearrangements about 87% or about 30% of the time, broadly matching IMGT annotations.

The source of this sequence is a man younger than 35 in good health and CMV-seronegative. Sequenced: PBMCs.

The CDR3 protein is CASSLVGGGNEQFF. The DNA sequence follows: TGCGCCAGCAGCTTGGTTGGGGGAGGGAATGAGCAGTTCTTC. The chain links TRBV5-1 with TRBJ2-1; 7 junctional bases match TRBD2. Clipping removes 0 bases from V and 7 bases from J, with 4 as the unmatched junction base count. As encoded in the germline V gene, CDR1 is SGHRS while CDR2 is YFSETQ. The CDR3 contains 14 residues, cysteine and phenylalanine counted. Only CDR3 DNA is held: 42 bases, read in frame from base 1.